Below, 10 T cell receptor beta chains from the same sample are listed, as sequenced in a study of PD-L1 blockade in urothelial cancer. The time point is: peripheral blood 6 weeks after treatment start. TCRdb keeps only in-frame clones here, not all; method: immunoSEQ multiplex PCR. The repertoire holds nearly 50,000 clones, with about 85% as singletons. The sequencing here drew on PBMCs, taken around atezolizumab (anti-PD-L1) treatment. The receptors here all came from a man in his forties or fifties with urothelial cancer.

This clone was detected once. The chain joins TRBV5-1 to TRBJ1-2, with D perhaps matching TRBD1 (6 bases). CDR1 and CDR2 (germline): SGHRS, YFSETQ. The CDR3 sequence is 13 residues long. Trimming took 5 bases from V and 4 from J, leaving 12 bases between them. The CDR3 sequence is CASRQSGAYGYTF. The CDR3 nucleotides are TGCGCCAGCAGGCAGTCAGGGGCCTATGGCTACACCTTC.

The CDR3 sequence is CAWSSGVPLHF. Here the CDR3 DNA reads TGTGCCTGGAGTTCAGGGGTACCCCTCCACTTT. The rearrangement joins TRBV30 to TRBJ1-6; D possibly corresponds to TRBD1 (6 bases). The CDR3 loop spans 11 amino acids. V was shortened by 2 bases and J by 12 bases, with 8 bases between the two germline ends. CDR1 GTSNPN and CDR2 SVGIG come from the germline V gene (reference sequence).

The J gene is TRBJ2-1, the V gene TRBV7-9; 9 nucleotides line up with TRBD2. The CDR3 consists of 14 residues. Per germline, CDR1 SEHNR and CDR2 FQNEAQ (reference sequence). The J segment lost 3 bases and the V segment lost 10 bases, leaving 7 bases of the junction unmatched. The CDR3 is CAMSSGRSYNEQFF. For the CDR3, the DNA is TGTGCCATGAGTAGCGGGAGAAGCTACAATGAGCAGTTCTTC.

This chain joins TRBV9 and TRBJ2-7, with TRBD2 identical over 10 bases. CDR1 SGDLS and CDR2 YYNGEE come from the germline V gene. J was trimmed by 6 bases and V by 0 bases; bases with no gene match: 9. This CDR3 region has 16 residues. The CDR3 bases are TGTGCCAGCAGCGTAGAACTAGCGGGGAGGTTGGGCGAGCAGTACTTC. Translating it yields CASSVELAGRLGEQYF.

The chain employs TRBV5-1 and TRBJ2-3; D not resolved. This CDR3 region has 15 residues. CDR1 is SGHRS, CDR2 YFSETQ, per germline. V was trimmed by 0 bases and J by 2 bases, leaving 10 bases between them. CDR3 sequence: CASSLAGINTDTQYF. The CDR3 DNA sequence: TGCGCCAGCAGCTTGGCCGGTATCAACACAGATACGCAGTATTTT. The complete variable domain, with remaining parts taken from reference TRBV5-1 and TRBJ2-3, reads KAGVTQTPRYLIKTRGQQVTLSCSPISGHRSVSWYQQTPGQGLQFLFEYFSETQRNKGNFPGRFSGRQFSNSRSEMNVSTLELGDSALYLCASSLAGINTDTQYFGPGTRLTVL.

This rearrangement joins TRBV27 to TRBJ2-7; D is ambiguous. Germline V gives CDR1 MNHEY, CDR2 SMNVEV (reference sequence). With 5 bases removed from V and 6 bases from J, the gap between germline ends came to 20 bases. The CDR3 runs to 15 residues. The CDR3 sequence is CASSQSGLVASEQYF. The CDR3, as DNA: TGTGCCAGCAGTCAATCCGGTCTAGTTGCTTCCGAGCAGTACTTC.

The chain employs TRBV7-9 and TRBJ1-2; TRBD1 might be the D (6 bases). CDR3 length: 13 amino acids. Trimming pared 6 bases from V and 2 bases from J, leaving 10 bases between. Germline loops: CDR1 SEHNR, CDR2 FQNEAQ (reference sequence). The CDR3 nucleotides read TGTGCCAGCAGTACAGGGCCCAACTATGGCTACACCTTC. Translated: CASSTGPNYGYTF.

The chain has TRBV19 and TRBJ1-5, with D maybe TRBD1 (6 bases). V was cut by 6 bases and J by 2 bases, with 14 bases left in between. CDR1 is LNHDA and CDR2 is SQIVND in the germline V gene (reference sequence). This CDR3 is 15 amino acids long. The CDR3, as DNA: TGTGCCAGTAGACAACAGGGTTCGGGCAATCAGCCCCAGCATTTT. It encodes CASRQQGSGNQPQHF.

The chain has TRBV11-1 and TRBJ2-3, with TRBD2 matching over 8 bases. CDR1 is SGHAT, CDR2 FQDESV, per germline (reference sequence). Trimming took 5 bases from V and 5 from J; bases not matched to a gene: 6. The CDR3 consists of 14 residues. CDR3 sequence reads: CASSNGRDRDTQYF. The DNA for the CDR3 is TGTGCCAGCAGCAACGGGAGGGACCGAGATACGCAGTATTTT.

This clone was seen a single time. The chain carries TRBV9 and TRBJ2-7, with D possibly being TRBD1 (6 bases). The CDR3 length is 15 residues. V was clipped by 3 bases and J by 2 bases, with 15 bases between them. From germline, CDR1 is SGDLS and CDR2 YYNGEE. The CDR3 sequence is CASSGGPYNTYEQYF. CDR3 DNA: TGTGCCAGCAGCGGGGGGCCGTACAATACCTACGAGCAGTACTTC.